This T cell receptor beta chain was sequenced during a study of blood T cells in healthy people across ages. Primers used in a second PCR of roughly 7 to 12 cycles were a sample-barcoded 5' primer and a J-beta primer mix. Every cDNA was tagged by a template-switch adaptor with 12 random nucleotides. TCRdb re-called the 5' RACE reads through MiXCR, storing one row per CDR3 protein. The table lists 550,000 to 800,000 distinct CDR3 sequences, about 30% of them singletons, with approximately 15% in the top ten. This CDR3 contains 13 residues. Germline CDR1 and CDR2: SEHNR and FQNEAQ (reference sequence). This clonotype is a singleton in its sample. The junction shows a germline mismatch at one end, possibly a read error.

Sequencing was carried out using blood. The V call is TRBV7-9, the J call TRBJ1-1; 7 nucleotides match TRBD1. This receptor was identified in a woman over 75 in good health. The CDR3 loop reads CASNLGTGAVAFF. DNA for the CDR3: TGTGCCAGCAACTTAGGAACAGGGGCGGTAGCTTTCTTT.